This T cell receptor beta chain comes out of a study of T cell responses to AZD1222 COVID-19 vaccine. From germline, CDR1 is LGHNT and CDR2 FRNRAP. V dropped 5 bases and J dropped 7; count of bases not matched to a gene: 14. The length of the CDR3 is 16 residues. Whole-study findings and limits: Spike-specific TCR breadth and depth grew following two AZD1222 doses. Among those given AZD1222, only six were seropositive at baseline.

This clone was detected once. No antigen is known for it. TCRdb's copy holds only in-frame clones and misses some; the assay was immunoSEQ multiplex PCR. The repertoire includes around 96,000 clones, roughly 88% of them detected once, and about 2.8% sits in the top ten. The chain joins TRBV12-5 to TRBJ1-1; 9 bases are shared with TRBD1. This material consisted of peripheral blood, taken on day 0 of AZD1222 vaccination. The TCR originated in an adult in good health. CDR3 coding DNA: TGTGCTAGTGGTCCCGGGACAGGGATGGAGGGCGGTGAAGCTTTCTTT. This translates into CASGPGTGMEGGEAFF. Complete variable domain (other parts from reference TRBV12-5 and TRBJ1-1): DARVTQTPRHKVTEMGQEVTMRCQPILGHNTVFWYRQTMMQGLELLAYFRNRAPLDDSGMPKDRFSAEMPDATLATLKIQPSEPRDSAVYFCASGPGTGMEGGEAFFGQGTRLTVV.